This T cell receptor beta chain comes out of a study of blood T cell repertoires in COVID-19. On the study more broadly: The study drew acute and convalescent COVID-19 samples from the United States, Italy and Spain. Sample material is recorded as cDNA or gDNA derived from T cells, B-cell-depleted T cells, or PBMCs.

This CDR3 region has 15 residues. J gave up 2 bases and V 1 base, and 4 bases lay outside the gene matches. In germline, CDR1 is MGHRA, CDR2 YSYEKL. Original data processing: Amplifying reference gene primers gave estimates of nucleated cell counts. Clones were sequenced by immunoSEQ multiplex PCR, and TCRdb holds only the in-frame ones, with some missing. That table is the source of V, J and clone size, and D and trimming were worked out from the DNA. The repertoire holds 120,000 or so clones, with about 85% as singletons. The sequencing sample was made of peripheral blood. V usage is TRBV4-1 and J usage is TRBJ1-2; TRBD1 aligns across 7 bases. This TCR was sampled from a man aged 65-85 years with acute or convalescent COVID-19. The CDR3 is CASSQATGWNYGYTF. CDR3 bases: TGCGCCAGCAGCCAAGCGACAGGGTGGAACTATGGCTACACCTTC.